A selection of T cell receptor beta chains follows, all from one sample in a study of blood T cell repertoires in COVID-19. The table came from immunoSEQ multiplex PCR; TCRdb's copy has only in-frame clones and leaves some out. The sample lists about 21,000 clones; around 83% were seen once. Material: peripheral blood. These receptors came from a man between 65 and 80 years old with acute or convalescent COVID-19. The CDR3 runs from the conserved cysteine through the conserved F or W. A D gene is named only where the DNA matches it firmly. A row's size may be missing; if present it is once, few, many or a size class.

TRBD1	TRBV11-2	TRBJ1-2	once	TGTGCCAGCAGCTTGTTACAGGGGGCGTCCGGTTACTATGGCTACACCTTC	CASSLLQGASGYYGYTF
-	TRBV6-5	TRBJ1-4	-	TGTGCCAGCAGTTATGGGGCGGCAGAAAAACTGTTTTTT	CASSYGAAEKLFF
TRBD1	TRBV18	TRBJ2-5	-	TGTGCCAGCTCACCTAAGGACAGGCCCCGAGAGACCCAGTACTTC	CASSPKDRPRETQYF
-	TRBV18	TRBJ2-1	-	TGTGCCAGCTCACTCACTTCCCCCAGGGGCAATGAGCAGTTCTTC	CASSLTSPRGNEQFF
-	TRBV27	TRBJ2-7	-	TGTGCCAGTGCTACTGGAGACTACGAGCAGTACTTC	CASATGDYEQYF
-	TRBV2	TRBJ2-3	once	TGTGCCAGCAGGGCTTCCCGGGAGTACACAGATACGCAGTATTTT	CASRASREYTDTQYF
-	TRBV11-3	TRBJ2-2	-	TGTGCCAGCAGCTTACGGACTCTCTTTGACACCGGGGAGCTGTTTTTT	CASSLRTLFDTGELFF
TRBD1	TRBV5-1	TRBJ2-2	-	TGCGCCAGCAGGCCCGGACAGGGTGGCGGGGAGCTGTTTTTT	CASRPGQGGGELFF
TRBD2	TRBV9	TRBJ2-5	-	TGTGCCAGCAGCGTAGGGGCTAGCGGGAGTTTGGGCGAGACCCAGTACTTC	CASSVGASGSLGETQYF
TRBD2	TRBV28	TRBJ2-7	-	TGTGCCAGCAGTTTTAGCGGGGACCTCTCCTACGAGCAGTACTTC	CASSFSGDLSYEQYF
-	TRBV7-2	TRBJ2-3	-	TGTGCCAGCAGGTGGGGCGAGAACACAGATACGCAGTATTTT	CASRWGENTDTQYF
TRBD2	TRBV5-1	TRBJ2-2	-	TGCGCCAGCAGCTCCGGACTAGCGGGAGATGAGGTCACCGGGGAGCTGTTTTTT	CASSSGLAGDEVTGELFF
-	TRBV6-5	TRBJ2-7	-	TGTGCCAGCAGTACTCCGGACAGAAACCACTACGAGCAGTACTTC	CASSTPDRNHYEQYF
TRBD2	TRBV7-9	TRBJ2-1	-	TGTGCCAGCAGCCCTAGCGGGATATTCTACAATGAGCAGTTCTTC	CASSPSGIFYNEQFF
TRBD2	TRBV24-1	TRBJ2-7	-	TGTGCCACCAGTGAAACCGGGACTAGCGGCTACGAGCAGTACTTC	CATSETGTSGYEQYF
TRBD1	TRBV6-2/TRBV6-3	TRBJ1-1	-	TGTGCCAGCAGCCCCCGACAGGGTGGGGGCACTGAAGCTTTCTTT	CASSPRQGGGTEAFF
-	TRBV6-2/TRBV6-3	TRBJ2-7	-	TGTGCCAGCAGTCCCCAGGATAACTCCTACGAGCAGTACTTC	CASSPQDNSYEQYF
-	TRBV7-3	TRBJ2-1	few	TGTGCCAGCAGCTCGCTAGCTAATGAGCAGTTCTTC	CASSSLANEQFF
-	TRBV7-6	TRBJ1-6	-	TGTGCCAGCAGTCCGGGACTGAGCTATAATTCACCCCTCCACTTT	CASSPGLSYNSPLHF
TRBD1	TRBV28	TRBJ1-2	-	TGTGCCAGCAGCTGGGACAGGACCTATGGCTACACCTTC	CASSWDRTYGYTF
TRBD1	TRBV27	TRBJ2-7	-	TGTGCCAGCAGTTTGCTAAGGGACAGGGTGAGCGAGCAGTACTTC	CASSLLRDRVSEQYF
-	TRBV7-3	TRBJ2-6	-	TGTGCCAGCAGCCCCGGGGAATCCGTCGGGGCCAACGTCCTGACTTTC	CASSPGESVGANVLTF
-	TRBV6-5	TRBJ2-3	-	TGTGCCAGCAGTTTTCATTCGAGGGATACGCAGTATTTT	CASSFHSRDTQYF
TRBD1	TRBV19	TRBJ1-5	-	TGTGCCAGTGGCAATACAGGGGGCGAATATCAGCCCCAGCATTTT	CASGNTGGEYQPQHF
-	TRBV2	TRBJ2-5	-	TGTGCCAGCAGTGAATCAAGGAGGGAAAGGGGAAGGGAGACCCAGTACTTC	CASSESRRERGRETQYF
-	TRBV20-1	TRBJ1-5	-	TGCAGTGCTAGTAATACAGACAATCAGCCCCAGCATTTT	CSASNTDNQPQHF
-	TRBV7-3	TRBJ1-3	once	TGTGCCAGCAGCTTATCGGCAGGGTACGGTGGAAACACCATATATTTT	CASSLSAGYGGNTIYF
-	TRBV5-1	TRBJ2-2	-	TGCGCCAGCAGCTTGGCCCTAGGCGTCGGGGAGCTGTTTTTT	CASSLALGVGELFF
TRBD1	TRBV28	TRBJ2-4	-	TGTGCCAGCAGTCGACAGGGGATTGCCATTCAGTACTTC	CASSRQGIAIQYF
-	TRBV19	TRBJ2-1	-	TGTGCCAGTACTGAAACAGGGAACGCCTACAATGAGCAGTTCTTC	CASTETGNAYNEQFF
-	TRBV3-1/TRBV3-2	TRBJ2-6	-	TGTGCCAGCAGCCAACAGGACAGTGTTGGGGCCAACGTCCTGACTTTC	CASSQQDSVGANVLTF
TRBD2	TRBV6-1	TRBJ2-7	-	TGTGCCAGCAGTGAAGCGCGGGGGGGAACCTACGAGCAGTACTTC	CASSEARGGTYEQYF
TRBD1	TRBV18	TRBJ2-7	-	TGTGCCAGCTCACAGTTTCGGGACAGTTCCTACGAGCAGTACTTC	CASSQFRDSSYEQYF
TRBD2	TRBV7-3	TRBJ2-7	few	TGTGCCAGCAGCTTAACGGGGACTAGTGTCGAGCAGTACTTC	CASSLTGTSVEQYF
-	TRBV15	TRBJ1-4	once	TGTGCCACCAGGGTACGAGCAACTAATGAAAAACTGTTTTTT	CATRVRATNEKLFF
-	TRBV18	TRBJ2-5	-	TGTGCCAGCTCCCTCTTCTTTCGGGAGTACCAAGAGACCCAGTACTTC	CASSLFFREYQETQYF
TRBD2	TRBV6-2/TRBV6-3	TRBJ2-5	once	TGTGCCAGCAGTCTCCGGGACTACCAGTACTTC	CASSLRDYQYF
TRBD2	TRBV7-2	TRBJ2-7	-	TGTGCCAGCAGCTTAGATAGCGGGAGAAACGAGCAGTACTTC	CASSLDSGRNEQYF
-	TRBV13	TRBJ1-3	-	TGTGCCAGCAGCTCCCACAGGGCTGGAAACACCATATATTTT	CASSSHRAGNTIYF
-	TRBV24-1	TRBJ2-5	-	TGTGCCACCAGTGATCGGACTGTTCGCAAGGAGACCCAGTACTTC	CATSDRTVRKETQYF
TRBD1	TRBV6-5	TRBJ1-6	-	TGTGCCAGCCACGACAGGGGTGGTTCACCCCTCCACTTT	CASHDRGGSPLHF
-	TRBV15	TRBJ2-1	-	TGTGCCACCAGCAGAGTTACGGGTTTCACTAATGAGCAGTTCTTC	CATSRVTGFTNEQFF
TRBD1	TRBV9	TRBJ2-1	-	TGTGCCAGCAGCGAGGCTCGACTACCGGGACAGGGGGCGCGGCAGTTCTTC	CASSEARLPGQGARQFF
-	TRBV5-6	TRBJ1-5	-	TGTGCCAGCAGCCCGGAGGGGGGGCGGAACGATCAGCCCCAGCATTTT	CASSPEGGRNDQPQHF
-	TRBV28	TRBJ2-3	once	TGTGCCAGCAGCCGCGCGGGACTCGTCACAGATACGCAGTATTTT	CASSRAGLVTDTQYF
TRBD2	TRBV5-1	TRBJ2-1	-	TGCGCCAGCAGCGCCCGGACTAGCGGGAGTGATGAGCAGTTCTTC	CASSARTSGSDEQFF
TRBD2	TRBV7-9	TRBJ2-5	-	TGTGCCAGCAGCTTAGTCGCTAGCGGGAGGGCCGTGGAGACCCAGTACTTC	CASSLVASGRAVETQYF
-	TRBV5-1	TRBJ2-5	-	TGCGCCAGCAGCTTGGTGGCCGATGTCGAGACCCAGTACTTC	CASSLVADVETQYF